This TCR beta chain was captured in a study of identical twins. This CDR3 region has 16 residues. CDR1 and CDR2 (germline): SGHRS, YFSETQ. V lost 0 bases and J lost 2; bases outside the gene matches: 5. TCRdb redid the calling of the 5' RACE reads with MiXCR, one entry per CDR3 protein. The sample includes around 530,000 distinct CDR3 sequences, roughly 15% of them seen just once. This clonotype was counted a few times. These data also featured in a second study, about yellow fever vaccine responses in identical twins.

The V gene is TRBV5-1, the J gene TRBJ1-1, with TRBD1 matching over 9 bases. The sample taken for sequencing was CD4+ T cells sorted from blood. The TCR sequence derives from a woman aged 18-29 years in good health. This chain's CDR3 is CASSLGGTGTNTEAFF. The CDR3, as DNA: TGCGCCAGCAGCTTGGGGGGGACAGGGACTAACACTGAAGCTTTCTTT.